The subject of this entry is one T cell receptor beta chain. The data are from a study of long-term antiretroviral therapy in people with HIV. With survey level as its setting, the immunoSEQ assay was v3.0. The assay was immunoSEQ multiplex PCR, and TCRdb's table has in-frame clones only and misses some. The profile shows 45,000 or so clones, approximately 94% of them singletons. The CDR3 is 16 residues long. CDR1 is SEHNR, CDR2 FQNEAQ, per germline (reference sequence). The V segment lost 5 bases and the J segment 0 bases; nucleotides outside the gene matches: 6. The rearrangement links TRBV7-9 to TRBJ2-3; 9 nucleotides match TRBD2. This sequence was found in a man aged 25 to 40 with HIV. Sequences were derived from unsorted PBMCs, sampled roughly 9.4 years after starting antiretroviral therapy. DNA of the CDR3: TGTGCCAGCAGCGAACGTAGCGGGAGTAGCACAGATACGCAGTATTTT. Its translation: CASSERSGSSTDTQYF.